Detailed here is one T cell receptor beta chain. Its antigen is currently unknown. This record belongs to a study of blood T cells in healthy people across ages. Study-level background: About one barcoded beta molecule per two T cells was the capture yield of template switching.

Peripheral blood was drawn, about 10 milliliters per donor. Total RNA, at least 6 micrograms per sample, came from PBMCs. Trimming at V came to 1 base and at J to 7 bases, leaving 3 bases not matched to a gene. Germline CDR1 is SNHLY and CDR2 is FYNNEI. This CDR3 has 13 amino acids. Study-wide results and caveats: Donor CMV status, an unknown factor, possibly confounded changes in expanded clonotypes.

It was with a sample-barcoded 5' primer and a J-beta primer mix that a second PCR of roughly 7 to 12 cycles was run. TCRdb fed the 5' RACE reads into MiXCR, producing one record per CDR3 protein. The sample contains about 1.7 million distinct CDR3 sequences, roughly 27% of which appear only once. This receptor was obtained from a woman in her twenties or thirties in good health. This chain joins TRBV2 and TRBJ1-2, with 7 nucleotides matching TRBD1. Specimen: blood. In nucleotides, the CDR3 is TGTGCCAGCAGTGAAGACAGGGGACCTGGCTACACCTTC. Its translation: CASSEDRGPGYTF.